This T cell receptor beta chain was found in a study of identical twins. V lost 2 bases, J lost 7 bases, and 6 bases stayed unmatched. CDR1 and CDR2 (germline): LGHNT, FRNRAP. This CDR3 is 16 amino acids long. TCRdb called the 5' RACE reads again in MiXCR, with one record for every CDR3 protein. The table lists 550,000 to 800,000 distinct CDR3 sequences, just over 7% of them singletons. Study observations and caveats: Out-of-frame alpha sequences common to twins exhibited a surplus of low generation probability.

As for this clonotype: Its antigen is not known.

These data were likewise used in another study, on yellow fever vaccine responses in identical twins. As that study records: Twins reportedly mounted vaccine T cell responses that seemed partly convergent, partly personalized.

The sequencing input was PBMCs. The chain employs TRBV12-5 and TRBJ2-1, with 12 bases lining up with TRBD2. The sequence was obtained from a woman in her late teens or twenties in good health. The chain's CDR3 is CASGLRLAGEANEQFF. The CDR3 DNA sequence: TGTGCTAGTGGTTTGAGACTAGCGGGAGAGGCGAATGAGCAGTTCTTC.